The 29 T cell receptor beta chains below come from one sample, sequenced in a study of beta chain features in type 1 diabetes. Expressed TCRB transcripts were sequenced, since all the RNA that had been isolated was reverse transcribed. Data came from immunoSEQ multiplex PCR; TCRdb stores just in-frame clones and leaves some out. The table has 250,000 to 350,000 clones, 11% to 15% seen once. The specimen sequenced was central memory CD4+ T cells from blood. These receptors originate from a man aged 25-45 years in good health.

Ten or more counts support this clone. This sample includes further DNA sequences coding for the same CDR3. V and J are TRBV7-2 and TRBJ1-5; D is unclear. Germline-derived CDR1 and CDR2 are SGHTA and FQGNSA. With 1 base removed from V and 0 bases from J, the gap between germline ends came to 16 bases. The CDR3 extends over 18 amino acids. The CDR3 DNA reads as TGTGCCAGCAGCTTAGTCGCCGGACCCCAATATAGCAATCAGCCCCAGCATTTT. Amino acids: CASSLVAGPQYSNQPQHF.

For this clone: Other DNA sequences in this specimen translate into the identical CDR3. The rearrangement uses TRBV9 and TRBJ2-5; no firm D call. The CDR3 is 12 residues long. The germline V gene encodes CDR1 SGDLS and CDR2 YYNGEE. The V end was cut by 2 bases, the J end by 1 base, with 3 bases between. Here the CDR3 DNA reads TGTGCCAGCAGCGTCAGCCAAGAGACCCAGTACTTC. Its protein product is CASSVSQETQYF.

This clone was observed a few times. CDR3 amino acids: CASRVGGGRVRETQYF. The CDR3 nucleotides are TGTGCCAGCAGGGTCGGAGGGGGCCGGGTGCGTGAGACCCAGTACTTC. V gene TRBV2 combines with J gene TRBJ2-5; TRBD1 is a possible D gene (7 bases). The CDR3 is made up of 16 amino acids. Deletions cut 6 bases from V and 5 bases from J, with 22 bases between. The germline gives CDR1 SNHLY, CDR2 FYNNEI.

This clone has a count of ten or more. The chain links TRBV19 to TRBJ1-4, with a weak D call TRBD1 (6 bases). V shed 8 bases and J shed 8 bases, with 18 bases lying between them. The CDR3 length is 14 residues. CDR1 is LNHDA, CDR2 SQIVND, per germline (reference sequence). CDR3 DNA: TGTGCCAGTGGTTTTTCAGGGGACGGGGAAAAACTGTTTTTT. The encoded protein is CASGFSGDGEKLFF.

This clone was recorded at least ten times. Other DNA sequences in this specimen translate into the identical CDR3. J is TRBJ1-2 and V is TRBV5-1; unclear D gene. The V end was cut by 2 bases, the J end by 0 bases, with 11 bases between. This CDR3 spans 15 amino acids. Germline V CDR1 and CDR2: SGHRS, YFSETQ. Here the CDR3 reads CASSFSAQPNYGYTF. The CDR3 DNA sequence: TGCGCCAGCAGCTTCTCGGCACAACCTAACTATGGCTACACCTTC. Full variable domain (rest looked up from reference TRBV5-1 and TRBJ1-2): KAGVTQTPRYLIKTRGQQVTLSCSPISGHRSVSWYQQTPGQGLQFLFEYFSETQRNKGNFPGRFSGRQFSNSRSEMNVSTLELGDSALYLCASSFSAQPNYGYTFGSGTRLTVV.

The rearrangement uses TRBV7-9 and TRBJ1-1; D gene ambiguous. Germline V CDR1 and CDR2: SEHNR, FQNEAQ (reference sequence). V was pared by 7 bases and J by 1 base, with 10 bases between. CDR3 length: 13 amino acids. In DNA form, the CDR3 reads TGTGCCAGCACCGAAGGGCGGAACACTGAAGCTTTCTTT. The encoded protein is CASTEGRNTEAFF.

The rearrangement links TRBV7-2 to TRBJ2-4; D unresolved. V lost 4 bases and J lost 8, with 15 bases in between. Germline assignment: CDR1 SGHTA and CDR2 FQGNSA. CDR3 size: 14 residues. CDR3 sequence (DNA): TGTGCCAGCAGCTACGGGCCATTGATAGACATTCAGTACTTC. Translating it yields CASSYGPLIDIQYF.

The genes are TRBV6-5 and TRBJ2-3; D may be TRBD2 (6 bases). This CDR3 is 14 amino acids long. Germline CDR1 MNHEY, CDR2 SVGAGI. V was trimmed by 6 bases and J by 0 bases, leaving 10 bases between them. In nucleotides, the CDR3 is TGTGCCAGCAGAAGAGGGACTAGCACAGATACGCAGTATTTT. Residues: CASRRGTSTDTQYF.

This clone was seen a handful of times. The CDR3 coding sequence is TGCGCCAGCAGCCAATTCACAGGGGGAATAGTCCATGAGCAGTTCTTC. It translates to CASSQFTGGIVHEQFF. The chain uses TRBV5-1 and TRBJ2-1; 8 nucleotides align to TRBD1. Per the germline V gene, CDR1 is SGHRS and CDR2 is YFSETQ. CDR3 length equals 16 residues. V lost 4 bases, J lost 8 bases, and 14 bases stayed unmatched.

The chain employs TRBV27 and TRBJ1-1; possibly TRBD1 for D (5 bases). Looked up from germline, CDR1 is MNHEY and CDR2 is SMNVEV (reference sequence). The CDR3 totals 14 residues. V was cut by 5 bases and J by 6 bases, with 16 bases left in between. The CDR3 spells CASSGGTGAAEAFF. CDR3 in DNA: TGTGCCAGCAGTGGCGGGACGGGTGCCGCTGAAGCTTTCTTT.

The chain uses TRBV19 and TRBJ2-3; possibly TRBD1 or TRBD2 for D (5 bases each). Deletions cut 5 bases from V and 6 bases from J, with 18 bases between. The germline CDR1 and CDR2 sequences are LNHDA and SQIVND (reference sequence). This CDR3 spans 15 amino acids. CDR3 protein: CASSEEGPPRDTQYF. The CDR3 nucleotides are TGTGCCAGTAGTGAAGAGGGACCACCGAGGGATACGCAGTATTTT.

This clone was counted many times. The genes are TRBV28 and TRBJ2-5; unclear D gene. The CDR3 spans 12 residues. Germline CDR1 and CDR2: MDHEN and SYDVKM. Trimming pared 6 bases from V and 10 bases from J, leaving 15 bases between. CDR3 DNA sequence: TGTGCCAGCAGGTCCTCGTTAGGAAACCAGTACTTC. Protein: CASRSSLGNQYF.

J is TRBJ1-1 and V is TRBV7-3; D remains ambiguous. The CDR3 is 13 residues long. CDR1 is SGHTA, CDR2 FQGTGA, per germline. Trimming removed 4 bases at V and 3 bases at J, with 9 bases between. CDR3 protein: CASSSGRDTEAFF. The DNA for the CDR3 is TGTGCCAGCAGCTCCGGTAGGGACACTGAAGCTTTCTTT.

In this sample, this clone turned up a few times. CDR3 region: CASSRIGNTEAFF. The DNA for the CDR3 is TGTGCCAGCAGTAGAATAGGAAACACTGAAGCTTTCTTT. This chain joins TRBV5-5 and TRBJ1-1, with no clear D. Germline CDR1 reads SGHKS; CDR2 reads YYEKEE (reference sequence). The V gene lost 5 bases and the J gene lost 2 bases, with 10 bases spanning the gap. This CDR3 has 13 residues.

The V gene is TRBV7-6, the J gene TRBJ2-3, with D perhaps given as TRBD1 or TRBD2 (5 bases each). Germline V gene data show CDR1 as SGHVS and CDR2 as FNYEAQ. Trimming pared 5 bases from V and 0 bases from J, leaving 21 bases between. The CDR3 loop spans 18 amino acids. CDR3: CASSARVGVQTSTDTQYF. CDR3 DNA sequence: TGTGCCAGCAGCGCCAGGGTCGGGGTTCAAACGAGCACAGATACGCAGTATTTT.

This clone appeared a few times. The sample holds other DNA sequences that translate to the same CDR3. The rearrangement joins TRBV27 to TRBJ1-1, with no clear D. Per germline, CDR1 MNHEY and CDR2 SMNVEV (reference sequence). CDR3 size: 14 residues. Trimming stripped 5 bases from V and 5 bases from J, with 15 bases between. CDR3 region: CASSPLGMGTEAFF. CDR3 nucleotide sequence: TGTGCCAGCAGTCCTCTGGGGATGGGGACTGAAGCTTTCTTT.

The chain recombines TRBV5-1 with TRBJ1-6, with D possibly TRBD1 on 6 matching bases. Germline V gene lookup returns CDR1 SGHRS and CDR2 YFSETQ. Trimming cost V 4 bases and J 9 bases, with 26 bases left between them. CDR3 size: 18 residues. CDR3 residues: CASSPDLGTGLGGSPLHF. As DNA, the CDR3 is TGCGCCAGCAGCCCTGACTTGGGTACAGGGCTGGGAGGTTCACCCCTCCACTTT.

This clone was recorded a few times. The genes are TRBV15 and TRBJ2-3; 7 bases fit TRBD1. Per the germline V gene, CDR1 is LNHNV and CDR2 is YYDKDF (reference sequence). This CDR3 region has 15 residues. With V trimmed by 1 base and J by 2 bases, 3 bases remained unmatched. CDR3 region: CATSRGQGNTDTQYF. CDR3 DNA sequence: TGTGCCACCAGCAGAGGACAGGGAAACACAGATACGCAGTATTTT. Complete variable domain (other parts from reference TRBV15 and TRBJ2-3): DAMVIQNPRYQVTQFGKPVTLSCSQTLNHNVMYWYQQKSSQAPKLLFHYYDKDFNNEADTPDNFQSRRPNTSFCFLDIRSPGLGDTAMYLCATSRGQGNTDTQYFGPGTRLTVL.

The sample holds a few counts of this clone. The chain carries TRBV5-6 and TRBJ2-5; D uncertain. There are 14 residues in the CDR3. The V and J ends lost 0 bases and 5 bases respectively, with 11 bases between them. Germline lookup yields CDR1 SGHDT and CDR2 YYEEEE. CDR3 bases: TGTGCCAGCAGCTTGGTCGGGCTGGACGAGACCCAGTACTTC. The encoded protein is CASSLVGLDETQYF.

This chain uses TRBV10-3 with TRBJ2-1; D tentatively fits TRBD1 or TRBD2 (5 bases each). The CDR3 consists of 15 residues. Germline CDR1 ENHRY, CDR2 SYGVKD. With 4 bases removed from V and 7 bases from J, the gap between germline ends came to 17 bases. CDR3 in DNA: TGTGCCATCAGTGGGTCTTTGGGGGTTAAAAATGAGCAGTTCTTC. It codes for CAISGSLGVKNEQFF.

The chain joins TRBV5-4 to TRBJ2-1; D is ambiguous. Trimming left V 0 bases short and J 10 bases short, with 8 bases between. This CDR3 contains 12 residues. Germline V gene lookup returns CDR1 SGHNT and CDR2 YYREEE (reference sequence). The CDR3 nucleotides are TGTGCCAGCAGCTTGGCCGGGCGGGAGCAGTTCTTC. Protein sequence: CASSLAGREQFF.

The rearrangement links TRBV7-8 to TRBJ1-5; D not certain. This CDR3 is built from 13 residues. The V end was cut by 1 base, the J end by 5 bases, with 6 bases between. Germline V gene sequence: CDR1 SGHVS, CDR2 FQNEAQ. DNA of the CDR3: TGTGCCAGCAGCTTAGTACTGGATCAGCCCCAGCATTTT. This translates into CASSLVLDQPQHF. Supplemented by reference TRBV7-8 and TRBJ1-5, the full variable domain reads GAGVSQSPRYKVAKRGQDVALRCDPISGHVSLFWYQQALGQGPEFLTYFQNEAQLDKSGLPSDRFFAERPEGSVSTLKIQRTQQEDSAVYLCASSLVLDQPQHFGDGTRLSIL.

The chain is built from TRBV9 and TRBJ1-2; a possible D gene is TRBD1 (6 bases). Germline values: CDR1 SGDLS, CDR2 YYNGEE. This CDR3 is built from 14 residues. V was clipped by 4 bases and J by 2 bases, with 12 bases between them. The CDR3 DNA reads TGTGCCAGCAGCCCCTCCGACAGGAACTATGGCTACACCTTC. It yields the protein CASSPSDRNYGYTF.

This clone was observed a few times. The chain is built from TRBV7-9 and TRBJ2-5; 8 positions agree with TRBD2. V gave up 6 bases and J gave up 2 bases; unmatched junction bases: 8. In germline, CDR1 is SEHNR, CDR2 FQNEAQ (reference sequence). The CDR3 loop spans 15 amino acids. The CDR3 DNA reads as TGTGCCAGCAGTCTGGATAGCGGGACTCAAGAGACCCAGTACTTC. Protein: CASSLDSGTQETQYF.

The rearrangement links TRBV4-3 to TRBJ1-2, with D tentatively TRBD1 (6 bases). V shed 2 bases and J shed 2 bases, with 15 bases lying between them. Per germline, CDR1 LGHNA and CDR2 YSLEER. The CDR3 runs to 16 residues. The CDR3: CASSQLFRTANYGYTF. The CDR3 nucleotides are TGCGCCAGCAGCCAACTATTCCGGACAGCGAACTATGGCTACACCTTC.

This clone was picked up many times. The chain links TRBV7-9 to TRBJ2-7; D is unclear. From germline, CDR1 is SEHNR and CDR2 FQNEAQ (reference sequence). The V and J ends lost 2 bases and 2 bases respectively, with 10 bases between them. The CDR3 totals 14 residues. The CDR3 protein is CASSLREGPYEQYV. CDR3 in DNA: TGTGCCAGCAGCTTAAGGGAAGGTCCCTACGAGCAGTACGTC.

V usage is TRBV18 and J usage is TRBJ1-6; D unresolved. The CDR3 totals 14 residues. The V gene's germline CDR1 is KGHSH and CDR2 LQKENI. V was cut by 1 base and J by 8 bases, with 9 bases left in between. The CDR3 bases are TGTGCCAGCTCACCACAGACTTCGGATTCACCCCTCCACTTT. It codes for CASSPQTSDSPLHF.

This clone was counted a single time. The chain employs TRBV9 and TRBJ1-2; D is possibly TRBD1 (5 bases). The ends were cut back, 4 bases at V and 5 bases at J, with 6 bases in the middle. The V gene's germline CDR1 is SGDLS and CDR2 YYNGEE. The CDR3 contains 11 residues. CDR3 residues: CASSQGYGYTF. CDR3 DNA: TGTGCCAGCAGCCAGGGATATGGCTACACCTTC.

This chain connects TRBV6-1 to TRBJ1-2; D is undetermined. CDR3 length: 12 amino acids. V was cut by 7 bases and J by 4 bases, with 10 bases left in between. Germline loops: CDR1 MNHNS, CDR2 SASEGT. CDR3 DNA: TGTGCCAGCACCTTGGGGAGCTATGGCTACACCTTC. Protein: CASTLGSYGYTF.